The 27 T cell receptor beta chains below were found in one sample sequenced in a study of blood T cell repertoires in COVID-19. Using immunoSEQ multiplex PCR, the repertoire was profiled, and TCRdb retains in-frame clones only, with some absent. The sample carries roughly 230,000 clones, 83% recorded once. Specimen: peripheral blood. The receptors were gathered from a man aged 35-49 years with active or convalescent COVID-19.

This rearrangement joins TRBV27 to TRBJ2-5, with 8 bases aligning to TRBD1. The CDR3 totals 14 residues. Germline V lookup: CDR1 MNHEY, CDR2 SMNVEV (reference sequence). Losses at the gene ends were 5 bases for V and 2 bases for J; bases not matched to a gene: 4. CDR3 sequence (DNA): TGTGCCAGCAGTATGGGGGACAGGCAAGAGACCCAGTACTTC. This codes for CASSMGDRQETQYF.

The chain combines TRBV3-1 (or the pseudogene TRBV3-2) with TRBJ2-7; 7 bases fit TRBD1. In germline, CDR1 is LGHDT, CDR2 YNNKEL (reference sequence). The J segment lost 1 base and the V segment lost 4 bases, leaving 16 bases of the junction unmatched. The CDR3 has 18 amino acids. The CDR3 loop is CASSPRTVLGQRSYEQYF. The DNA of the CDR3 is TGTGCCAGCAGCCCTAGGACGGTGTTGGGACAGAGATCCTACGAGCAGTACTTC.

The gene calls are TRBV7-2 and TRBJ1-4; 7 bases align to TRBD1. After removal of 2 bases from V and 7 bases from J, the junction contained 4 bases not matched to a gene. Germline assignment: CDR1 SGHTA and CDR2 FQGNSA. The CDR3 is 14 residues long. CDR3 region: CASSLRQGGEKLFF. The CDR3 region has the DNA TGTGCCAGCAGCTTAAGACAGGGTGGTGAAAAACTGTTTTTT.

This sequence joins TRBV7-9 and TRBJ1-1; no reliable D call. CDR3 size: 14 residues. Trimming left V 3 bases short and J 1 base short, with 9 bases between. CDR1 is SEHNR, CDR2 FQNEAQ, per germline (reference sequence). CDR3 sequence (DNA): TGTGCCAGCAGCTTTGAAGGCGGGAACACTGAAGCTTTCTTT. Protein sequence: CASSFEGGNTEAFF.

The chain employs TRBV6-5 and TRBJ1-6, with D unresolved. Trimming stripped 6 bases from V and 7 bases from J, with 16 bases between. The CDR3 sequence is 15 residues long. Germline CDR1 MNHEY, CDR2 SVGAGI. CDR3 region: CASSPPGGRNSPLHF. CDR3 sequence (DNA): TGTGCCAGCAGCCCACCGGGAGGGAGAAATTCACCCCTCCACTTT.

Concerning this clone itself: This sample includes further DNA sequences coding for the same CDR3. The V gene is TRBV5-1, the J gene TRBJ1-2, with no clear D. Germline V gene lookup returns CDR1 SGHRS and CDR2 YFSETQ. V was pared by 0 bases and J by 4 bases, with 7 bases between. The CDR3 covers 13 residues. The DNA of the CDR3 is TGCGCCAGCAGCTTGGATCGGGGCTATGGCTACACCTTC. It yields the protein CASSLDRGYGYTF.

This chain links TRBV7-2 with TRBJ2-3; 9 nucleotides align to TRBD2. Germline loops: CDR1 SGHTA, CDR2 FQGNSA. V lost 3 bases and J lost 1; bases outside the gene matches: 8. CDR3 length: 17 amino acids. For the CDR3, the DNA is TGTGCCAGCAGCTTTTTGGCGGGAGGGCTCGGCACAGATACGCAGTATTTT. It translates to CASSFLAGGLGTDTQYF. Using reference TRBV7-2 and TRBJ2-3 for the parts outside the CDR3, the full variable domain is GAGVSQSPSNKVTEKGKDVELRCDPISGHTALYWYRQSLGQGLEFLIYFQGNSAPDKSGLPSDRFSAERTGGSVSTLTIQRTQQEDSAVYLCASSFLAGGLGTDTQYFGPGTRLTVL.

The rearrangement joins TRBV18 to TRBJ1-2; 7 positions match TRBD1. The CDR3 is 14 amino acids. Unmatched junction bases numbered 9, after V lost 3 bases and J lost 8 bases. Per the germline V gene, CDR1 is KGHSH and CDR2 is LQKENI. The CDR3 DNA follows: TGTGCCAGCTCACCGAGACAGGGCCAGGAGGGCTACACCTTC. Translation: CASSPRQGQEGYTF.

The chain couples TRBV9 to TRBJ2-1; the D is unclear. The CDR3 consists of 12 residues. Trimming removed 3 bases from V and 9 bases from J, with 10 bases in between. Looked up from germline, CDR1 is SGDLS and CDR2 is YYNGEE. CDR3 nucleotide sequence: TGTGCCAGCAGCGGAGATTCGAGTGAGCAGTTCTTC. Amino acids: CASSGDSSEQFF.

The CDR3 spells CASSPAGTGGIGYTF. Written as DNA, the CDR3 is TGTGCCAGCAGCCCAGCCGGGACAGGGGGAATCGGCTACACCTTC. The rearrangement links TRBV5-6 to TRBJ1-2; 11 nucleotides agree with TRBD1. Germline values: CDR1 SGHDT, CDR2 YYEEEE. V lost 4 bases to trimming and J lost 8 bases; unmatched junction nucleotides: 10. The CDR3 covers 15 residues.

This chain joins TRBV24-1 and TRBJ1-5, with a tentative D call TRBD1 (5 bases). Deletions cut 7 bases from V and 5 bases from J, with 14 bases between. Per germline, CDR1 KGHDR and CDR2 SFDVKD. There are 14 residues in the CDR3. The CDR3 spells CATSGTGGDQPQHF. CDR3 nucleotides: TGTGCCACCAGCGGGACTGGGGGGGATCAGCCCCAGCATTTT.

This clone was seen only once. The V and J genes are TRBV11-2 and TRBJ2-5; 7 bases are shared with TRBD2. Trimming removed 1 base from V and 1 base from J; junction bases left unmatched: 3. The CDR3 runs to 15 residues. Germline loops: CDR1 SGHAT, CDR2 FQNNGV. CDR3 in amino acids: CASSLGWTSQETQYF. The CDR3 region has the DNA TGTGCCAGCAGCTTAGGTTGGACTAGCCAAGAGACCCAGTACTTC.

The chain links TRBV18 to TRBJ2-7; TRBD1 aligns across 10 bases. V lost 6 bases to trimming and J lost 6 bases; unmatched junction nucleotides: 8. Germline loops: CDR1 KGHSH, CDR2 LQKENI. The length of the CDR3 is 14 residues. CDR3 in DNA: TGTGCCAGCTCGTCGGGACAGGGGCGTAGCGAGCAGTACTTC. It specifies CASSSGQGRSEQYF.

The gene calls are TRBV5-4 and TRBJ2-7; D is ambiguous. This CDR3 spans 14 amino acids. V dropped 0 bases and J dropped 2 bases, with 9 bases sitting between them. Germline V CDR1 and CDR2: SGHNT, YYREEE (reference sequence). This CDR3 is CASSLVGRTYEQYF. In nucleotides, the CDR3 is TGTGCCAGCAGCTTGGTCGGCAGGACCTACGAGCAGTACTTC.

The chain recombines TRBV24-1 with TRBJ1-5; perhaps TRBD1 as D (6 bases). The CDR3 is 19 amino acids. The germline V and J ends were trimmed by 5 bases and 2 bases, with 24 bases remaining between them. The V gene's germline CDR1 is KGHDR and CDR2 SFDVKD. The CDR3 nucleotides read TGTGCCACCAGTGGAGCGGACAGATGGGTGGGAGAGGGCAATCAGCCCCAGCATTTT. Translation gives CATSGADRWVGEGNQPQHF.

The rearrangement uses TRBV12-3 or TRBV12-4 and TRBJ1-2, with D possibly TRBD1 on 5 matching bases. V lost 3 bases and J lost 8, with 13 bases in between. The CDR3 contains 13 residues. In DNA form, the CDR3 reads TGTGCCAGCAGTTTGTCGCCCCAGGGCGGCTACACCTTC. Protein sequence: CASSLSPQGGYTF.

The V and J genes are TRBV2 and TRBJ1-4, with D possibly TRBD1 on 5 matching bases. The length of the CDR3 is 13 residues. CDR1 and CDR2 (germline): SNHLY, FYNNEI. V lost 3 bases to trimming and J lost 6 bases, with 8 bases between them. The CDR3 coding sequence is TGTGCCAGCAGTGATCGGGGGGATGAAAAACTGTTTTTT. Its protein product is CASSDRGDEKLFF.

This chain links TRBV9 with TRBJ2-5, with 7 bases identical to TRBD2. The CDR3 covers 16 residues. V lost 3 bases to trimming and J lost 4 bases; unmatched junction nucleotides: 12. Germline CDR1 and CDR2: SGDLS and YYNGEE. The CDR3: CASSALGRETLETQYF. The CDR3 DNA sequence: TGTGCCAGCAGCGCACTGGGGCGGGAGACCTTAGAGACCCAGTACTTC.

The gene calls are TRBV9 and TRBJ1-2; D is perhaps TRBD1 (6 bases). V lost 0 bases and J 6 bases, leaving 15 bases between the germline ends. This CDR3 has 15 amino acids. Per the germline V gene, CDR1 is SGDLS and CDR2 is YYNGEE. As DNA, the CDR3 is TGTGCCAGCAGCGTAGCTTGGGGGGGCGGGAATGGCTACACCTTC. Amino acid sequence: CASSVAWGGGNGYTF.

The chain employs TRBV6-5 and TRBJ2-7; 10 bases align to TRBD2. Germline assignment: CDR1 MNHEY and CDR2 SVGAGI. Germline trimming cut 7 bases from V and 5 bases from J; bases unmatched to any gene: 11. This CDR3 is 15 amino acids long. DNA of the CDR3: TGTGCCAGCACCAGATCGAGCGGGAGGGCCAACGAGCAGTACTTC. It encodes CASTRSSGRANEQYF.

The rearrangement links TRBV11-3 to TRBJ2-3; 11 nucleotides match TRBD2. The CDR3 length is 17 residues. V lost 1 base to trimming and J lost 3 bases; unmatched junction nucleotides: 6. Germline V gene lookup returns CDR1 SGHNT and CDR2 YENEEA. CDR3 nucleotide sequence: TGTGCCAGCAGCTTAGTTATAGCGGGGGGGCAAACAGATACGCAGTATTTT. It yields the protein CASSLVIAGGQTDTQYF.

J is TRBJ1-3 and V is TRBV6-1; the D gene is possibly TRBD1 (6 bases). V lost 3 bases and J lost 0, with 9 bases in between. In germline, CDR1 is MNHNS, CDR2 SASEGT. The CDR3 runs to 15 residues. Written as DNA, the CDR3 is TGTGCCAGCAGTGACCCGACAGGCTCTGGAAACACCATATATTTT. It specifies CASSDPTGSGNTIYF.

The genes are TRBV12-3 or TRBV12-4 and TRBJ1-2; weak D call: TRBD1 (6 bases). CDR3 length equals 12 residues. Trimming left V 8 bases short and J 4 bases short, with 11 bases between. CDR3 protein: CASSGQRYGYTF. CDR3 DNA sequence: TGTGCCAGCTCGGGACAACGCTATGGCTACACCTTC.

The chain uses TRBV21-1 and TRBJ1-2; the table's D call of TRBD1 was not tested on the DNA. TRBV21-1 is deemed a pseudogene. This CDR3 region has 15 residues. This chain's CDR3 is CASRPGHDINYGYTF. CDR3 coding DNA: TGTGCCAGCAGGCCGGGACACGACATTAACTATGGCTACACCTTC.

V usage is TRBV4-2 and J usage is TRBJ2-2; 7 bases fit TRBD2. The CDR3 length is 16 residues. Germline loops: CDR1 LGHNA, CDR2 YNFKEQ. Unmatched junction bases numbered 9, after V lost 4 bases and J lost 4 bases. The DNA of the CDR3 is TGTGCCAGCAGCCTCGGGGGAGGGCTCTCCACCGGGGAGCTGTTTTTT. Translating gives CASSLGGGLSTGELFF.

This clone has a single count. CDR3 nucleotides: TGTGCCAGCAATGGGTTTAAACAGGGGAAAGGTGAAAAACTGTTTTTT. Its translation: CASNGFKQGKGEKLFF. This chain connects TRBV6-4 to TRBJ1-4, with 7 nucleotides matching TRBD1. Unmatched junction bases numbered 15, after V lost 7 bases and J lost 7 bases. Germline values: CDR1 MRHNA, CDR2 SNTAGT. The CDR3 loop spans 16 amino acids.

The chain uses TRBV27 and TRBJ2-7; 8 nucleotides align to TRBD2. The germline CDR1 and CDR2 sequences are MNHEY and SMNVEV (reference sequence). V lost 5 bases and J lost 2; bases outside the gene matches: 11. CDR3 length equals 16 residues. Here the CDR3 reads CASSVILAEGAYEQYF. In nucleotides, the CDR3 is TGTGCCAGCAGTGTCATACTAGCGGAGGGAGCCTACGAGCAGTACTTC.